The clone carrying this T cell receptor (beta chain) has just one count. CDR1 SEHNR and CDR2 FQNEAQ come from the germline V gene (reference sequence). The V gene end was trimmed by 4 bases and the J gene end by 9 bases; junction bases not matched to a gene: 7. CDR3 size: 15 residues. This entry comes from a study of shared clonotypes between healthy human individuals. Only in-frame clones appear in the TCRdb table, and some are missing; sequencing was by immunoSEQ multiplex PCR. Seen here are approximately 1.4 million clones, roughly 98% observed once, and the top ten hold about 0.45%. This TCR was recovered from a man aged 25-45 years in good health. The chain joins TRBV7-9 to TRBJ2-1; 12 positions agree with TRBD2. Source material: naive CD4+ T cells sorted from blood. Subset of the sample: CD45RA+ positively selected. The CDR3 sequence is CASSSRTSGNTEQFF. The CDR3 DNA is TGTGCCAGCAGCTCCCGGACTAGCGGGAACACTGAGCAGTTCTTC.